Shown below are 24 T cell receptor beta chains from a single sample sequenced in a study of human T cells and chemical hapten exposure. The time point here: pre-sensitization, week 0. As to treatment: therapeutic diphenylcyclopropenone sensitization with weekly scalp DPC. Each CDR3 protein gets one entry after TCRdb re-called the RACE reads with MiXCR. The table lists 150,000 to 200,000 distinct CDR3 sequences, roughly 30% of them singletons, with 2.9% in the top ten. The sequencing here drew on whole blood, taken in connection with sensitization to the hapten diphenylcyclopropenone (DPC). The receptor set was obtained from a woman in her twenties or thirties with alopecia areata. Some clones in this sample may be carry-over from other donors' samples.

The rearrangement joins TRBV5-5 to TRBJ2-1; the D gene could be TRBD1 or TRBD2 (7 bases each). V shed 4 bases and J shed 3 bases, with 17 bases lying between them. Germline-derived CDR1 and CDR2 are SGHKS and YYEKEE (reference sequence). CDR3 length: 16 amino acids. The DNA for the CDR3 is TGTGCCAGCAGCCCCAGGGGGGGAGAGATCTACAATGAGCAGTTCTTC. Its translation: CASSPRGGEIYNEQFF.

The chain combines TRBV5-1 with TRBJ1-3; D is perhaps TRBD1 (5 bases). The germline V gene has CDR1 SGHRS and CDR2 YFSETQ. The germline V and J ends were trimmed by 3 bases and 0 bases, with 16 bases remaining between them. The CDR3 has 17 residues. The CDR3 here is CASSSTDSGYSGNTIYF. The DNA of the CDR3 is TGCGCCAGCAGCTCGACCGACAGCGGATACTCTGGAAACACCATATATTTT.

This chain links TRBV7-2 with TRBJ1-2; the D gene is possibly TRBD1 (5 bases). This CDR3 contains 14 residues. V shed 1 base and J shed 4 bases, with 10 bases lying between them. The germline CDR1 and CDR2 sequences are SGHTA and FQGNSA. CDR3 nucleotides: TGTGCCAGCAGCTTAGGTTCAGGGACCTATGGCTACACCTTC. Translating it yields CASSLGSGTYGYTF.

The chain uses TRBV7-2 and TRBJ1-2; D gene unclear. From germline, CDR1 is SGHTA and CDR2 FQGNSA. V was trimmed by 0 bases and J by 9 bases, leaving 11 bases between them. CDR3 length: 13 amino acids. The CDR3, as DNA: TGTGCCAGCAGCTTAGCTGTGGAATTTAGCTACACCTTC. Protein sequence: CASSLAVEFSYTF.

This clonotype was picked up a small number of times. The chain links TRBV20-1 to TRBJ1-5, with D unresolved. CDR3 length equals 12 residues. The V gene lost 2 bases and the J gene lost 7 bases, with 9 bases spanning the gap. Looked up from germline, CDR1 is DFQATT and CDR2 is SNEGSKA (reference sequence). CDR3 region: CSARSGSQPQHF. For the CDR3, the DNA is TGCAGTGCTAGAAGCGGCAGCCAGCCCCAGCATTTT.

The count of this clonotype is one. This chain links TRBV7-2 with TRBJ1-6; a possible D gene is TRBD1 (5 bases). Germline V CDR1 and CDR2: SGHTA, FQGNSA. CDR3 length: 16 residues. V shed 4 bases and J shed 6 bases, with 16 bases lying between them. CDR3 region: CASSSPTVGANSPLHF. In nucleotides, the CDR3 is TGTGCCAGCAGCTCGCCAACTGTTGGGGCTAATTCACCCCTCCACTTT.

The V gene is TRBV19, the J gene TRBJ2-2, with D unresolved. Trimming shortened V by 8 bases and J by 5 bases, and 15 bases separated the two germline ends. Germline V gene data show CDR1 as LNHDA and CDR2 as SQIVND (reference sequence). The CDR3 covers 14 residues. In DNA form, the CDR3 reads TGTGCCAGTCGTTGGGTGGTGGAAACCGGGGAGCTGTTTTTT. Amino acid sequence: CASRWVVETGELFF.

This rearrangement joins TRBV28 to TRBJ1-2; tentatively, D is TRBD1 (6 bases). V was pared by 4 bases and J by 7 bases, with 16 bases between. The CDR3 length is 14 residues. Per germline, CDR1 MDHEN and CDR2 SYDVKM. The CDR3 region is CASSSGAGLFGYTF. The CDR3, as DNA: TGTGCCAGCAGTTCAGGGGCCGGTCTTTTTGGCTACACCTTC.

This clonotype was observed a few times. This rearrangement joins TRBV28 to TRBJ2-7; D unclear. This CDR3 is 11 amino acids long. Germline lookup yields CDR1 MDHEN and CDR2 SYDVKM. Trimming removed 5 bases at V and 3 bases at J, with 5 bases between. The CDR3 loop reads CASSPHYEQYF. The DNA of the CDR3 is TGTGCCAGCAGTCCGCACTACGAGCAGTACTTC. Based on the CDR3 plus reference TRBV28 and TRBJ2-7, the full variable domain is DVKVTQSSRYLVKRTGEKVFLECVQDMDHENMFWYRQDPGLGLRLIYFSYDVKMKEKGDIPEGYSVSREKKERFSLILESASTNQTSMYLCASSPHYEQYFGPGTRLTVT.

This clonotype was seen a handful of times. The chain combines TRBV28 with TRBJ2-5, with D tentatively TRBD2 (5 bases). The CDR3 is 14 amino acids. In germline, CDR1 is MDHEN, CDR2 SYDVKM. Trimming shortened V by 1 base and J by 5 bases, and 11 bases separated the two germline ends. DNA of the CDR3: TGTGCCAGCAGTTTATCCTCGCGAGGGGAGACCCAGTACTTC. This sequence encodes CASSLSSRGETQYF.

In nucleotides, the CDR3 is TGTGCCAGCAGTTACGGCGGGAGCACAGATACGCAGTATTTT. Its protein is CASSYGGSTDTQYF. The V gene is TRBV6-5, the J gene TRBJ2-3, with a possible D match to TRBD2 (5 bases). Per the germline V gene, CDR1 is MNHEY and CDR2 is SVGAGI. V was shortened by 2 bases and J by 0 bases, with 6 bases between the two germline ends. The CDR3 extends over 14 amino acids.

This clonotype was seen a few times. The J gene is TRBJ1-1, the V gene TRBV11-2, with 9 nucleotides matching TRBD1. J lost 5 bases, V lost 3 bases, and 4 bases had no gene match. The CDR3 extends over 14 amino acids. Per the germline V gene, CDR1 is SGHAT and CDR2 is FQNNGV. The CDR3 DNA reads TGTGCCAGCAGCTTGGACAGGGGACAAACTGAAGCTTTCTTT. Encoded protein: CASSLDRGQTEAFF.

The chain combines TRBV7-2 with TRBJ1-3, with D perhaps matching TRBD1 (6 bases). V lost 5 bases and J lost 8, with 16 bases in between. There are 14 residues in the CDR3. The germline V gene encodes CDR1 SGHTA and CDR2 FQGNSA. The CDR3 is CASSADREVDTIYF. The CDR3 DNA reads TGTGCCAGCAGCGCGGACAGAGAGGTCGACACCATATATTTT.

V gene TRBV29-1 combines with J gene TRBJ1-3; 7 bases are a match to TRBD1. CDR3 size: 17 residues. After removal of 1 base from V and 0 bases from J, the junction contained 9 bases not matched to a gene. CDR1 is SQVTM and CDR2 is ANQGSEA in the germline V gene. In nucleotides, the CDR3 is TGCAGCGTTGAAGCCCCGGGGACAGATAACTCTGGAAACACCATATATTTT. It is translated as CSVEAPGTDNSGNTIYF.

The J gene is TRBJ2-7, the V gene TRBV18; D is uncertain. Trimming took 6 bases from V and 4 from J, leaving 10 bases between them. Germline V gene sequence: CDR1 KGHSH, CDR2 LQKENI. This CDR3 region has 12 residues. The CDR3 region is CASSYLPYEQYF. In DNA form, the CDR3 reads TGTGCCAGCTCCTACCTTCCTTACGAGCAGTACTTC. The whole variable domain, remainder taken from reference TRBV18 and TRBJ2-7, is NAGVMQNPRHLVRRRGQEARLRCSPMKGHSHVYWYRQLPEEGLKFMVYLQKENIIDESGMPKERFSAEFPKEGPSILRIQQVVRGDSAAYFCASSYLPYEQYFGPGTRLTVT.

This clonotype appeared a single time. This chain uses TRBV29-1 with TRBJ1-2; D is ambiguous. V was shortened by 6 bases and J by 2 bases, with 13 bases between the two germline ends. Looked up from germline, CDR1 is SQVTM and CDR2 is ANQGSEA. The CDR3 is 13 residues long. CDR3 sequence: CSVGNGRNYGYTF. Here the CDR3 DNA reads TGCAGCGTGGGTAATGGCCGAAACTATGGCTACACCTTC.

The chain recombines TRBV12-3 or TRBV12-4 with TRBJ1-1; possibly TRBD1 for D (5 bases). This CDR3 is built from 15 residues. V dropped 6 bases and J dropped 0 bases, with 14 bases sitting between them. This chain's CDR3 is CASSWGGELNTEAFF. Here the CDR3 DNA reads TGTGCCAGCAGCTGGGGAGGGGAGTTGAACACTGAAGCTTTCTTT.

This clonotype was detected ten times or more. The rearrangement joins TRBV29-1 to TRBJ1-5, with a weak D call TRBD1 (5 bases). The CDR3 sequence is 13 residues long. Germline CDR1 and CDR2: SQVTM and ANQGSEA. V was clipped by 4 bases and J by 5 bases, with 12 bases between them. This CDR3 reads CSVGGLGDQPQHF. The CDR3 DNA reads TGCAGCGTTGGGGGCCTCGGGGATCAGCCCCAGCATTTT.

This clonotype was detected a few times. The rearrangement uses TRBV18 and TRBJ2-3; the D gene is possibly TRBD2 (6 bases). This CDR3 is built from 11 residues. The ends were cut back, 6 bases at V and 6 bases at J, with 7 bases in the middle. The germline V gene encodes CDR1 KGHSH and CDR2 LQKENI. The CDR3 is CASSAGDTQYF. CDR3 in DNA: TGTGCCAGCTCCGCGGGGGATACGCAGTATTTT.

The chain's CDR3 is CSVGTGAPRGYTF. As DNA, the CDR3 is TGCAGCGTTGGGACAGGGGCCCCCCGGGGCTACACCTTC. The chain combines TRBV29-1 with TRBJ1-2; 9 nucleotides agree with TRBD1. Germline V gene sequence: CDR1 SQVTM, CDR2 ANQGSEA. V shed 4 bases, J shed 8 bases, and the junction held 8 bases outside the gene matches. The CDR3 spans 13 residues.

J is TRBJ1-2 and V is TRBV10-2; no reliable D call. CDR3 length equals 14 residues. Looked up from germline, CDR1 is WSHSY and CDR2 is SAAADI. Trimming took off 6 bases at V and 0 bases at J, with 11 bases between the two ends. This CDR3 reads CASSRRESNYGYTF. As DNA, the CDR3 is TGCGCCAGCAGCAGGAGGGAATCTAACTATGGCTACACCTTC.

This clonotype was counted many times. CDR3 region: CASSSVGTSTDHTGELFF. The CDR3 bases are TGTGCCAGCAGCTCCGTCGGGACTTCGACGGATCACACCGGGGAGCTGTTTTTT. The rearrangement uses TRBV7-3 and TRBJ2-2, with a weak D call TRBD2 (6 bases). V was clipped by 4 bases and J by 3 bases, with 21 bases between them. Germline assignment: CDR1 SGHTA and CDR2 FQGTGA. The CDR3 spans 18 residues. The full variable domain, rest sourced from reference TRBV7-3 and TRBJ2-2, is GAGVSQTPSNKVTEKGKYVELRCDPISGHTALYWYRQSLGQGPEFLIYFQGTGAADDSGLPNDRFFAVRPEGSVSTLKIQRTERGDSAVYLCASSSVGTSTDHTGELFFGEGSRLTVL.

This clonotype was counted between two and nine times. CDR3 in amino acids: CASSQSRNGANVLTF. The CDR3 DNA follows: TGCGCCAGCAGCCAAAGTCGCAATGGGGCCAACGTCCTGACTTTC. The chain combines TRBV4-3 with TRBJ2-6; no reliable D call. V shed 2 bases and J shed 3 bases, with 8 bases lying between them. The CDR3 is made up of 15 amino acids. Per the germline V gene, CDR1 is LGHNA and CDR2 is YSLEER.

This clonotype occurred a few times. The CDR3 sequence: CASSRASEAFF. In nucleotides, the CDR3 is TGTGCCAGCAGCAGGGCCTCTGAAGCTTTCTTT. The chain recombines TRBV6-5 with TRBJ1-1, with D maybe TRBD1 (5 bases). Trimming cost V 6 bases and J 6 bases, with 8 bases left between them. Germline V gene sequence: CDR1 MNHEY, CDR2 SVGAGI. This CDR3 has 11 amino acids.